The rows below give T cell receptor beta chains drawn from one sample of a study of monozygotic twins with inflammatory bowel disease. TCRdb reprocessed the 5' RACE reads and keeps a single row for each CDR3 protein, giving no DNA. Its clone listing holds about 300,000 distinct CDR3 sequences. The specimen sequenced was blood. The receptors were sampled from a human donor with ulcerative colitis or Crohn's disease, or a healthy co-twin of an affected twin (not recorded which). Both conserved end residues are part of each CDR3. The order of the fields is J gene, V gene, CDR3 protein.

TRBJ2-7 | TRBV6-1 | CASTEVLKGEQYF
TRBJ2-2 | TRBV4-3 | CASSQDHGYSTGELFF
TRBJ2-3 | TRBV5-1 | CASSLARRGGSTDTQYF
TRBJ2-5 | TRBV18 | CASSPSGNQETQYF
TRBJ2-3 | TRBV6-6 | CASTPEKTQYF
TRBJ1-6 | TRBV9 | CASSVSPSGGTFNSPLHF
TRBJ1-6 | TRBV20-1 | CSASPGTGYNSPLHF
TRBJ1-1 | TRBV3-1 | CASSQRDGYTEAFF
TRBJ2-4 | TRBV11-1 | CASSSQGQGGMAKNIQYF
TRBJ2-6 | TRBV19 | CASSTTGSGANVLTF
TRBJ2-2 | TRBV4-3 | CASSQMASGGNTGELFF
TRBJ1-4 | TRBV11-1 | CASTTEGFGEKLFF
TRBJ1-6 | TRBV7-9 | CASSLEGTVRSSPLHF
TRBJ1-4 | TRBV27 | CASSFNTAYNEKLFF
TRBJ2-1 | TRBV4-3 | CASSYNTGLGNEQFF
TRBJ1-1 | TRBV25-1 | CASSVTGTNEAFF
TRBJ1-4 | TRBV27 | CASSLWRSNEKLFF
TRBJ1-5 | TRBV7-8 | CASSFSGDHQPQHF
TRBJ2-1 | TRBV28 | CASSFFFSGTGGSYNEQFF
TRBJ2-3 | TRBV7-8 | CASSFGVNPDTQYF
TRBJ2-5 | TRBV7-9 | CATGGGETQYF
TRBJ2-1 | TRBV20-1 | CSASSAGAYNEQFF
TRBJ2-7 | TRBV7-9 | CASSVRGQGSYEQYF
TRBJ2-7 | TRBV7-9 | CASSFGQGEGEQYF
TRBJ2-3 | TRBV5-4 | CASSRRASTDTQYF